The 2 T cell receptor beta chains listed next were all sequenced from one sample in a study of blood T cell repertoires in COVID-19. Using immunoSEQ multiplex PCR, the repertoire was profiled, and TCRdb retains in-frame clones only, with some absent. The data contain approximately 120,000 clones, over 75% of them seen just once; the ten biggest clones take up 6.6%. The sequenced material came from peripheral blood. The receptors come from a woman in her forties or fifties with acute or convalescent COVID-19.

This clone has only one observation. The CDR3 here is CASSSGTSWVREQFF. The CDR3 nucleotides read TGTGCCAGCTCCTCCGGGACTAGTTGGGTACGTGAGCAGTTCTTC. The V gene is TRBV3-1 (or the pseudogene TRBV3-2), the J gene TRBJ2-1; TRBD2 matches 8 bases. This CDR3 spans 15 amino acids. The junction had 15 bases not matched to a gene; V was cut back by 8 bases and J by 9 bases. Looked up from germline, CDR1 is LGHDT and CDR2 is YNNKEL (reference sequence).

A single count supports this clone. This chain uses TRBV6-1 with TRBJ1-2, with TRBD1 matching 8 bases. Germline CDR1 is MNHNS and CDR2 is SASEGT. The ends lost 4 bases at V and 0 bases at J; junction bases unmatched: 13. The CDR3 is 18 amino acids. The CDR3 is CASSGLGGGQGTNYGYTF. The CDR3 DNA sequence: TGTGCCAGCAGTGGTCTGGGGGGTGGACAGGGAACTAACTATGGCTACACCTTC.